Listed below are T cell receptor beta chains from one sample, sequenced in a study of T cells expressing NK-cell markers. TCRdb reworked the 5' RACE reads into one entry per CDR3 protein, no DNA. This table lists about 550,000 distinct CDR3 sequences. The specimen sequenced was blood T cells: a sorted CD56 or NKG2C T cell subset, CD4+ or CD8+ T cells, or bulk PBMC T cells (not recorded which). The receptors were gathered from a man between 18 and 35 years old in good health. Each CDR3 is given with its conserved first and last residue.

j_call,v_call,cdr3_aa
TRBJ2-1,TRBV7-8,CASKAASGYNEQFF
TRBJ2-2,TRBV12-3/TRBV12-4,CASSERTLNTGELFF
TRBJ2-7,TRBV5-4,CASSPGLAGAPHEQYF
TRBJ2-3,TRBV12-3/TRBV12-4,CASSPGLAGHTDTQYF
TRBJ2-3,TRBV9,CASSVGGREEADTQYF
TRBJ2-5,TRBV13,CASSSQGRETQYF
TRBJ2-2,TRBV24-1,CATSSSLFRGGGVRSELFF
TRBJ2-1,TRBV24-1,CATSDLSGALHNEQFF
TRBJ2-1,TRBV20-1,CSAPQKLAGHHNEQFF
TRBJ2-1,TRBV2,CASSEALLRDEQFF
TRBJ2-5,TRBV6-2/TRBV6-3,CASKQSGSQETQYF
TRBJ2-7,TRBV7-8,CASSLKRQPPYEQYF
TRBJ1-1,TRBV5-5,CASSGRWTEAFF
TRBJ2-1,TRBV4-3,CASSQETGPLYNEQFF
TRBJ1-2,TRBV20-1,CSARDRAGSNYGYTF
TRBJ1-5,TRBV29-1,CSVALSGQPQHF
TRBJ2-1,TRBV5-1,CASSSTGGSSYNEQFF
TRBJ2-1,TRBV5-1,CASSSGTGLYNEQFF
TRBJ2-1,TRBV14,CASSDIGLAGAYEQFF
TRBJ2-7,TRBV7-9,CASSYISGSGSEQYF
TRBJ1-2,TRBV7-9,CASSCHQGALNCPGYTF
TRBJ1-1,TRBV2,CAISGGGFGAFF
TRBJ2-5,TRBV18,CASSPGGRFLETQYF
TRBJ2-7,TRBV6-2/TRBV6-3,CASSFPTGLQRYEQYF
TRBJ2-5,TRBV10-3,CAISEQGTQYF
TRBJ2-2,TRBV24-1,CATSDFTGGRVNTGELFF
TRBJ2-1,TRBV4-1,CASSQDILPKFF
TRBJ1-5,TRBV20-1,CSAQRQGGQPQHF
TRBJ2-3,TRBV5-5,CASSLAGLAGVSDTQYF
TRBJ1-1,TRBV5-1,CASSLAGDRMNTEAFF
TRBJ2-7,TRBV5-4,CASSSEGRSSYEQYF
TRBJ2-7,TRBV7-2,CASSRGGLAGGEQYF
TRBJ2-4,TRBV6-6,CASSYTRDSAAYF
TRBJ2-1,TRBV9,CASGKADRAQEQFF
TRBJ2-3,TRBV4-3,CASSLQQGLADTQYF
TRBJ2-7,TRBV20-1,CSARDGVSNEQYF
TRBJ1-2,TRBV5-6,CASSPFRRARGYTF
TRBJ2-4,TRBV5-1,CASSLVSENIQYF
TRBJ2-1,TRBV7-9,CASSVGLGTSGTYNEQFF
TRBJ2-1,TRBV29-1,CSVVRATLEQFF
TRBJ2-1,TRBV12-3/TRBV12-4,CASGTGYNEQFF
TRBJ2-5,TRBV5-1,CASSLLTGFEGETQYF
TRBJ2-7,TRBV2,CASNLVEGRNEQYF
TRBJ2-1,TRBV29-1,CSVGPPRLQFF
TRBJ2-3,TRBV6-1,CASSSNRDSSQDTQYF
TRBJ2-3,TRBV4-1,CASSQGWDRERADTQYF
TRBJ2-1,TRBV3-1,CASSRTGGANEQFF
TRBJ2-1,TRBV6-2/TRBV6-3,CASSYDPENEQFF